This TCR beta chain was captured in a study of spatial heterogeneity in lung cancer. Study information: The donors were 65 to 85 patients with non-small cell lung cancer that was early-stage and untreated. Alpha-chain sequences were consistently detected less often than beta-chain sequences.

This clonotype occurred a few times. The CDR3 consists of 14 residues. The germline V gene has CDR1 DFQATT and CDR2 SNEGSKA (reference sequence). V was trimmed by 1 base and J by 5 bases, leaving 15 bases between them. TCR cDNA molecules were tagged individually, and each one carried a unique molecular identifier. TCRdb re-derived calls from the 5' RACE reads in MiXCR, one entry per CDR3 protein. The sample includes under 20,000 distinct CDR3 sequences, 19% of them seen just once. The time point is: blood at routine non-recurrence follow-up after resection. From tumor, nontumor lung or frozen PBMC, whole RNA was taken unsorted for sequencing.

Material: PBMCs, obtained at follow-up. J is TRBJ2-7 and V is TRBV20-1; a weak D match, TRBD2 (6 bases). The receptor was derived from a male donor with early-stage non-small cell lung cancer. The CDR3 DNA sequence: TGCAGTGCTAGAGTTCCTGGGGGGAGAAACGAGCAGTACTTC. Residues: CSARVPGGRNEQYF.